This T cell receptor beta chain was documented in a study of T cell responses to AZD1222 COVID-19 vaccine. General study points: The CD4 TCRs associated with vaccination extended across spike and predominated at 160-218 and 743-854.

J was trimmed by 6 bases and V by 5 bases; bases with no gene match: 4. This CDR3 is built from 14 residues. Germline CDR1 and CDR2: MDHEN and SYDVKM. For this clone: What it binds is unknown.

Method: immunoSEQ multiplex PCR; TCRdb's copy keeps in-frame clones and lacks some. The data hold approximately 110,000 clones, with about 90% observed a single time. This material consisted of peripheral blood, taken on day 0 of AZD1222 vaccination. The sequence was collected from an adult in good health. The chain links TRBV28 to TRBJ1-6, with 7 bases identical to TRBD1. CDR3 region: CASSTGTANSPLHF. The CDR3 region has the DNA TGTGCCAGCAGTACCGGGACAGCTAATTCACCCCTCCACTTT.